Shown below are 15 T cell receptor beta chains from a single sample sequenced in a study of blood T cell repertoires in COVID-19. Sequencing used immunoSEQ multiplex PCR; TCRdb keeps in-frame clones, though not all of them. The sample has approximately 63,000 clones, around 87% seen once. Sequenced: peripheral blood. Receptors originate from a woman in her fifties or sixties with COVID-19, enrolled during active disease.

J is TRBJ2-1 and V is TRBV5-1; maybe TRBD1 (5 bases). V dropped 0 bases and J dropped 7 bases, with 8 bases sitting between them. Germline V lookup: CDR1 SGHRS, CDR2 YFSETQ. The length of the CDR3 is 13 residues. CDR3 in amino acids: CASSLGYRNEQFF. Written as DNA, the CDR3 is TGCGCCAGCAGCTTGGGGTACAGGAATGAGCAGTTCTTC.

The chain recombines TRBV5-1 with TRBJ2-7; 8 nucleotides line up with TRBD1. J gave up 3 bases and V 0 bases, and 5 bases lay outside the gene matches. Germline V CDR1 and CDR2: SGHRS, YFSETQ. The CDR3 length is 15 residues. CDR3 residues: CASSLGQGPHYEQYF. DNA for the CDR3: TGCGCCAGCAGCTTGGGACAGGGGCCACACTACGAGCAGTACTTC. Looking up the rest from reference TRBV5-1 and TRBJ2-7 gives the full variable domain: KAGVTQTPRYLIKTRGQQVTLSCSPISGHRSVSWYQQTPGQGLQFLFEYFSETQRNKGNFPGRFSGRQFSNSRSEMNVSTLELGDSALYLCASSLGQGPHYEQYFGPGTRLTVT.

CDR3 residues: CAGWTSGRGTYNEQFF. The DNA for the CDR3 is TGTGCCGGGTGGACTAGCGGGAGAGGCACCTACAATGAGCAGTTCTTC. The chain uses TRBV7-9 and TRBJ2-1; 13 bases fit TRBD2. The CDR3 covers 16 residues. The germline V gene encodes CDR1 SEHNR and CDR2 FQNEAQ (reference sequence). V dropped 11 bases and J dropped 2; count of bases not matched to a gene: 9.

This chain joins TRBV28 and TRBJ2-7; 9 bases agree with TRBD1. The CDR3 is 14 residues long. Germline CDR1 and CDR2: MDHEN and SYDVKM. V shed 5 bases, J shed 4 bases, and the junction held 6 bases outside the gene matches. CDR3: CASSAGQGTYEQYF. The CDR3 DNA sequence: TGTGCCAGCAGTGCGGGACAGGGTACATACGAGCAGTACTTC.

The chain joins TRBV12-3 or TRBV12-4 to TRBJ2-7, with D perhaps TRBD2 (6 bases). The CDR3 sequence is 13 residues long. Deletions cut 8 bases from V and 3 bases from J, with 14 bases between. The CDR3 sequence: CASRGGDGYEQYF. The CDR3, as DNA: TGTGCCAGCCGCGGCGGGGACGGCTACGAGCAGTACTTC.

The chain uses TRBV9 and TRBJ2-7, with a weak D call TRBD1 (6 bases). This CDR3 has 15 residues. Between the trimmed V and J ends, which lost 3 bases and 4 bases, there was a span of 17 bases. Per germline, CDR1 SGDLS and CDR2 YYNGEE. This CDR3 is CASSGGPSRGYEQYF. CDR3 coding DNA: TGTGCCAGCAGCGGAGGCCCCTCCAGGGGATACGAGCAGTACTTC.

V and J are TRBV3-1 (or the pseudogene TRBV3-2) and TRBJ1-3, with D unclear. There are 15 residues in the CDR3. V was shortened by 5 bases and J by 5 bases, with 16 bases between the two germline ends. Germline V lookup: CDR1 LGHDT, CDR2 YNNKEL (reference sequence). The CDR3 spells CASSVVPEPRNTIYF. CDR3 bases: TGTGCCAGCAGCGTGGTTCCGGAGCCCAGAAACACCATATATTTT.

The V call is TRBV6-5, the J call TRBJ1-3; no reliable D call. CDR1 and CDR2 (germline): MNHEY, SVGAGI. With 5 bases removed from V and 0 bases from J, the gap between germline ends came to 11 bases. This CDR3 contains 15 residues. DNA for the CDR3: TGTGCCAGCAGTATTCAGCGAGACTCTGGAAACACCATATATTTT. Translating it yields CASSIQRDSGNTIYF.

The CDR3 spells CASWDRVRGNQPQHF. CDR3 DNA sequence: TGTGCCAGTTGGGACAGGGTCCGCGGCAATCAGCCCCAGCATTTT. This chain joins TRBV19 and TRBJ1-5; 9 bases are a match to TRBD1. CDR3 length: 15 residues. Per germline, CDR1 LNHDA and CDR2 SQIVND (reference sequence). The J segment lost 2 bases and the V segment lost 8 bases, leaving 7 bases of the junction unmatched. Together with reference TRBV19 and TRBJ1-5, the CDR3 gives the full variable domain: DGGITQSPKYLFRKEGQNVTLSCEQNLNHDAMYWYRQDPGQGLRLIYYSQIVNDFQKGDIAEGYSVSREKKESFPLTVTSAQKNPTAFYLCASWDRVRGNQPQHFGDGTRLSIL.

The chain is built from TRBV28 and TRBJ2-7; 9 bases are shared with TRBD1. The V and J ends lost 6 bases and 3 bases, in that order; junction bases with no gene match: 9. Per the germline V gene, CDR1 is MDHEN and CDR2 is SYDVKM. The CDR3 loop spans 15 amino acids. DNA for the CDR3: TGTGCCAGCAGACCCAGGGACAGGGACTTCTACGAGCAGTACTTC. Protein product: CASRPRDRDFYEQYF.

J is TRBJ2-5 and V is TRBV11-2, with TRBD1 matching 7 bases. Germline-derived CDR1 and CDR2 are SGHAT and FQNNGV. V was clipped by 5 bases and J by 4 bases; unmatched bases: 10. The CDR3 length is 15 residues. This chain's CDR3 is CASSPGPGQLETQYF. DNA of the CDR3: TGTGCCAGCAGCCCAGGACCGGGACAGCTAGAGACCCAGTACTTC.

The chain is built from TRBV5-5 and TRBJ1-5; 9 bases are shared with TRBD1. V shed 1 base, J shed 6 bases, and the junction held 5 bases outside the gene matches. CDR1 and CDR2 from the germline V gene are SGHKS and YYEKEE (reference sequence). The CDR3 runs to 15 residues. In nucleotides, the CDR3 is TGTGCCAGCAGCTTGAAAACAGGGGGCGGTCAGCCCCAGCATTTT. It codes for CASSLKTGGGQPQHF.

The genes are TRBV25-1 and TRBJ1-3; 8 bases align to TRBD1. The V segment lost 2 bases and the J segment 0 bases; nucleotides outside the gene matches: 3. Germline values: CDR1 MGHDK, CDR2 SYGVNS. The CDR3 totals 16 residues. Here the CDR3 DNA reads TGTGCCAGCAGTGAAAGACAGGGGAGCTCTGGAAACACCATATATTTT. Protein product: CASSERQGSSGNTIYF.

CDR3 amino acids: CASSQGLAASTDTQYF. The CDR3 bases are TGTGCCAGCAGCCAGGGACTAGCGGCTAGCACAGATACGCAGTATTTT. The rearrangement joins TRBV5-4 to TRBJ2-3, with TRBD2 matching 11 bases. Germline values: CDR1 SGHNT, CDR2 YYREEE (reference sequence). The CDR3 spans 16 residues. J was trimmed by 0 bases and V by 4 bases; bases with no gene match: 4.

This chain links TRBV19 with TRBJ2-1, with D possibly matching TRBD1 (5 bases). Germline V gene lookup returns CDR1 LNHDA and CDR2 SQIVND (reference sequence). V shed 4 bases and J shed 3 bases, with 19 bases lying between them. CDR3 length: 17 amino acids. The CDR3 sequence: CASSRGHGRANYNEQFF. The CDR3 DNA sequence: TGTGCCAGTAGTAGAGGTCATGGCAGGGCTAACTACAATGAGCAGTTCTTC.